The sequence of this T cell receptor (beta chain) was determined in a study of blood T cell repertoires in COVID-19. On the study more broadly: COVID-19 samples, acute and convalescent, were from the United States, Italy and Spain. PBMCs, B-cell-depleted T cells, or T cells provided the cDNA or gDNA that made up the material.

Per the study methods: Amplification with reference gene primers provided the estimates of nucleated cell counts. Clones were read by immunoSEQ multiplex PCR, and TCRdb kept only the in-frame ones, dropping some. V, J and clone size derive from that table, while D and trimming were established from the DNA sequence. The table records nearly 55,000 clones, around 84% of them present only once. V was clipped by 3 bases and J by 6 bases, with 12 bases between them. Germline V gives CDR1 LNHDA, CDR2 SQIVND (reference sequence). This CDR3 comprises 14 residues. V usage is TRBV19 and J usage is TRBJ2-1; D not resolved. The sequenced sample was peripheral blood. The sequence was obtained from a man between 65 and 79 years old with active COVID-19. The CDR3 region has the DNA TGTGCCAGTAGTATCAGCGCGGCCGGCAATGAGCAGTTCTTC. Translation: CASSISAAGNEQFF.